Shown below are 19 T cell receptor beta chains from a single sample sequenced in a study of blood T cell repertoires in COVID-19. TCRdb's table, derived via immunoSEQ multiplex PCR, lists solely in-frame clones and lacks some. The data show around 47,000 clones, 87% seen once. Source material: peripheral blood. The receptors were gathered from an elderly woman in a cohort sampled during active or convalescent COVID-19.

The chain carries TRBV5-4 and TRBJ2-5, with 8 bases identical to TRBD1. V was clipped by 2 bases and J by 2 bases; unmatched bases: 8. The germline CDR1 and CDR2 sequences are SGHNT and YYREEE (reference sequence). The CDR3 sequence is 16 residues long. CDR3 coding DNA: TGTGCCAGCAGCTTACTGGGAACAGGGGGACAAGAGACCCAGTACTTC. Its translation is CASSLLGTGGQETQYF.

The V and J genes are TRBV6-5 and TRBJ2-7; D is possibly TRBD1 (6 bases). The length of the CDR3 is 16 residues. The V gene's germline CDR1 is MNHEY and CDR2 SVGAGI. The germline V and J ends were trimmed by 0 bases and 1 base, with 13 bases remaining between them. The CDR3 coding sequence is TGTGCCAGCAGTTACTCCCCTCTACAGGGATCCTACGAGCAGTACTTC. Its protein product is CASSYSPLQGSYEQYF.

This chain uses TRBV9 with TRBJ1-1, with 12 nucleotides matching TRBD1. CDR3 length equals 16 residues. V trimming: 4 bases; J trimming: 5 bases; junction bases outside the gene matches: 9. From germline, CDR1 is SGDLS and CDR2 YYNGEE. CDR3 loop: CASSTRGDRGPTEAFF. Here the CDR3 DNA reads TGTGCCAGCAGCACCAGAGGGGACAGGGGGCCGACTGAAGCTTTCTTT.

The rearrangement uses TRBV9 and TRBJ2-2, with a weak D call TRBD1 (7 bases). Trimming cost V 3 bases and J 6 bases, with 12 bases left between them. Germline V gene data show CDR1 as SGDLS and CDR2 as YYNGEE. CDR3 length equals 14 residues. The CDR3 sequence is CASSDVRGAGELFF. CDR3 sequence (DNA): TGTGCCAGCAGCGATGTCAGGGGGGCCGGGGAGCTGTTTTTT.

V and J are TRBV7-8 and TRBJ1-2, with D perhaps TRBD1 (6 bases). The CDR3 sequence is 13 residues long. Germline assignment: CDR1 SGHVS and CDR2 FQNEAQ. Trimming stripped 5 bases from V and 4 bases from J, with 11 bases between. CDR3 bases: TGTGCCAGCAGCCCAAGGACAGCCTATGGCTACACCTTC. Residues: CASSPRTAYGYTF.

The chain has TRBV9 and TRBJ2-1, with D possibly matching TRBD2 (5 bases). CDR1 and CDR2 (germline): SGDLS, YYNGEE. The CDR3 spans 18 residues. V dropped 0 bases and J dropped 7 bases, with 23 bases sitting between them. The CDR3 reads CASSVEGVGVGAGNEQFF. CDR3 in DNA: TGTGCCAGCAGCGTAGAAGGTGTCGGGGTAGGAGCTGGAAATGAGCAGTTCTTC. The full variable domain, in which reference TRBV9 and TRBJ2-1 provide the parts outside the CDR3, is DSGVTQTPKHLITATGQRVTLRCSPRSGDLSVYWYQQSLDQGLQFLIQYYNGEERAKGNILERFSAQQFPDLHSELNLSSLELGDSALYFCASSVEGVGVGAGNEQFFGPGTRLTVL.

J is TRBJ2-3 and V is TRBV5-4; 7 bases align to TRBD2. Germline-derived CDR1 and CDR2 are SGHNT and YYREEE (reference sequence). There are 15 residues in the CDR3. V lost 1 base, J lost 2 bases, and 4 bases stayed unmatched. CDR3 nucleotide sequence: TGTGCCAGCAGCTTGCTAGCGGCCGCCACAGATACGCAGTATTTT. It is translated as CASSLLAAATDTQYF.

This chain joins TRBV5-1 and TRBJ2-7; D call uncertain. This CDR3 has 13 amino acids. V was shortened by 0 bases and J by 7 bases, with 11 bases between the two germline ends. CDR1 is SGHRS and CDR2 is YFSETQ in the germline V gene. CDR3 DNA: TGCGCCAGCAGCTTGGACCCGGCGGTGGAGCAGTACTTC. Translating it yields CASSLDPAVEQYF.

The sample holds one count of this clone. The chain carries TRBV21-1 and TRBJ2-1; the DNA was not compared with TRBD2, the D call given in the table. TRBV21-1 is deemed a pseudogene. The CDR3 loop spans 15 amino acids. This chain's CDR3 is CASNYGGSSYNEQFF. DNA of the CDR3: TGTGCCAGCAACTACGGAGGAAGCTCCTACAATGAGCAGTTCTTC.

The CDR3 DNA follows: TGTGCCACCAGCAGAGATCAGGTCTCCTACGAGCAGTACTTC. Encoded protein: CATSRDQVSYEQYF. The chain recombines TRBV15 with TRBJ2-7; D is ambiguous. The CDR3 runs to 14 residues. CDR1 LNHNV and CDR2 YYDKDF come from the germline V gene (reference sequence). V lost 0 bases and J lost 0, with 6 bases in between.

The V and J genes are TRBV2 and TRBJ2-2, with 7 bases fitting TRBD1. From germline, CDR1 is SNHLY and CDR2 FYNNEI. This CDR3 region has 13 residues. The trim removed 2 bases at V and 6 bases at J, leaving 0 bases unmatched. The DNA of the CDR3 is TGTGCCAGCAGTGAACAGGGGGCCGGGGAGCTGTTTTTT. It yields the protein CASSEQGAGELFF.

The chain carries TRBV19 and TRBJ1-1, with 8 nucleotides matching TRBD1. CDR3 length: 18 amino acids. Germline CDR1 and CDR2: LNHDA and SQIVND (reference sequence). J gave up 2 bases and V 1 base, and 12 bases lay outside the gene matches. The CDR3 loop reads CASSIGQGAMLRNTEAFF. The CDR3 DNA is TGTGCCAGTAGTATAGGGCAGGGGGCTATGTTAAGAAACACTGAAGCTTTCTTT. Full variable domain (missing parts from reference TRBV19 and TRBJ1-1): DGGITQSPKYLFRKEGQNVTLSCEQNLNHDAMYWYRQDPGQGLRLIYYSQIVNDFQKGDIAEGYSVSREKKESFPLTVTSAQKNPTAFYLCASSIGQGAMLRNTEAFFGQGTRLTVV.

There are many counts of this clone. The rearrangement uses TRBV5-5 and TRBJ1-1; D gene uncertain. CDR1 and CDR2 from the germline V gene are SGHKS and YYEKEE (reference sequence). The CDR3 is made up of 13 amino acids. V lost 1 base and J lost 7, with 11 bases in between. The CDR3: CASSLSYRNEAFF. The CDR3 DNA reads as TGTGCCAGCAGCTTGTCTTACAGAAATGAAGCTTTCTTT.

This rearrangement joins TRBV2 to TRBJ2-7; D is possibly TRBD1 (6 bases). CDR1 SNHLY and CDR2 FYNNEI come from the germline V gene. This CDR3 is built from 13 residues. Trimming cost V 6 bases and J 3 bases, with 12 bases left between them. The CDR3 DNA follows: TGTGCCAGCAGGTCTCGAGGGGGCTACGAGCAGTACTTC. This translates into CASRSRGGYEQYF.

This chain connects TRBV9 to TRBJ2-4; no clear D. Deletions cut 3 bases from V and 1 base from J, with 5 bases between. Germline V CDR1 and CDR2: SGDLS, YYNGEE. The CDR3 consists of 13 residues. The DNA of the CDR3 is TGTGCCAGCAGCGGCCGGGCCAAAAACATTCAGTACTTC. It specifies CASSGRAKNIQYF.

The chain couples TRBV10-2 to TRBJ2-2; D is unclear. Germline CDR1 and CDR2: WSHSY and SAAADI. There are 14 residues in the CDR3. Trimming removed 1 base from V and 6 bases from J, with 9 bases in between. The CDR3 here is CASSELVVSGELFF. CDR3 coding DNA: TGCGCCAGCAGTGAGTTGGTAGTATCCGGGGAGCTGTTTTTT.

CDR3 protein: CASSRSSGQETYEQYF. The CDR3 DNA reads TGTGCCAGCAGCAGATCATCGGGACAGGAAACCTACGAGCAGTACTTC. The chain links TRBV6-6 to TRBJ2-7; TRBD1 matches 8 bases. Looked up from germline, CDR1 is MNHNY and CDR2 is SVGAGI (reference sequence). The CDR3 covers 16 residues. Trimming at V came to 6 bases and at J to 2 bases, leaving 12 bases not matched to a gene.

The genes are TRBV5-1 and TRBJ2-3; 11 bases align to TRBD2. The CDR3 has 15 residues. Germline values: CDR1 SGHRS, CDR2 YFSETQ. The V segment lost 5 bases and the J segment 7 bases; nucleotides outside the gene matches: 9. The CDR3 DNA follows: TGCGCCAGCAGAATAGCGGGGGGGCCGGTGAATACGCAGTATTTT. It specifies CASRIAGGPVNTQYF.

The rearrangement links TRBV9 to TRBJ2-5; 7 bases agree with TRBD2. This CDR3 comprises 14 residues. In germline, CDR1 is SGDLS, CDR2 YYNGEE. J lost 4 bases, V lost 2 bases, and 5 bases had no gene match. The CDR3 sequence: CASSVGTTVETQYF. CDR3 sequence (DNA): TGTGCCAGCAGCGTTGGGACTACGGTAGAGACCCAGTACTTC.